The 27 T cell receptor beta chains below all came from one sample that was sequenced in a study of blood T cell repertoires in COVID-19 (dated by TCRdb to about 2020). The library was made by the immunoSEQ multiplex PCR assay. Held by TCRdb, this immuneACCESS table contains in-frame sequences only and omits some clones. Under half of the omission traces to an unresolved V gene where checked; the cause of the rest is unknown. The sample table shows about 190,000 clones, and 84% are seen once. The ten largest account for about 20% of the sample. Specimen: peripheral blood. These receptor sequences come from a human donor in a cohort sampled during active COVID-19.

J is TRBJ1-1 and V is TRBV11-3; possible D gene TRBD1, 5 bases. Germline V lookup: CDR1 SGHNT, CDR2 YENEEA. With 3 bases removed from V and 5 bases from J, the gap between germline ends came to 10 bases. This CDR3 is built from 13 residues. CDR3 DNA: TGTGCCAGCAGCTTTCAGACAGCAACTGAAGCTTTCTTT. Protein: CASSFQTATEAFF.

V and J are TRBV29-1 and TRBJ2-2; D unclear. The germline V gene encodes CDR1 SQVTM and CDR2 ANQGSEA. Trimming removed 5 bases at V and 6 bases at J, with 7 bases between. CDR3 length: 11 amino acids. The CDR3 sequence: CSVSSSGELFF. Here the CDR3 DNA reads TGCAGCGTTAGTAGCTCCGGGGAGCTGTTTTTT.

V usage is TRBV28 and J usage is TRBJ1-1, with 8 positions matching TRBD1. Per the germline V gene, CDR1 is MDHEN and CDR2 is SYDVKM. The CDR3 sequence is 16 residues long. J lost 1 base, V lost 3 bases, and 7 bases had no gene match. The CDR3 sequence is CASSLATGVGNTEAFF. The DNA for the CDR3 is TGTGCCAGCAGTTTGGCGACAGGGGTAGGGAACACTGAAGCTTTCTTT.

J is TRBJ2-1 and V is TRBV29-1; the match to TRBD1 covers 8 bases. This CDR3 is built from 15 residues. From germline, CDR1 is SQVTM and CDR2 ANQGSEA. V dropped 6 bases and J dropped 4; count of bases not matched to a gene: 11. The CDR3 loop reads CSVVLRTGIYNEQFF. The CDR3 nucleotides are TGCAGCGTGGTTTTAAGGACAGGGATTTACAATGAGCAGTTCTTC.

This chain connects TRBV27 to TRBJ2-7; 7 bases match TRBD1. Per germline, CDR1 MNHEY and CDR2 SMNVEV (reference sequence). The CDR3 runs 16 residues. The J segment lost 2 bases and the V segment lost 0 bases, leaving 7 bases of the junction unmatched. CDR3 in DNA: TGTGCCAGCAGTTTATCCGGACAGGTAGTCGCCTACGAGCAGTACTTC. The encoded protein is CASSLSGQVVAYEQYF.

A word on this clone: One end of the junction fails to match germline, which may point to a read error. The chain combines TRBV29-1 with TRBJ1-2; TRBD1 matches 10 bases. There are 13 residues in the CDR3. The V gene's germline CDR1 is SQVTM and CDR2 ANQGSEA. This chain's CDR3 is CSAERTGGYGYTF. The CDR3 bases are TGCAGCGCTGAACGGACAGGGGGCTATGGCTACACCTTC.

The CDR3 sequence: CASRPDGGPLHF. DNA for the CDR3: TGTGCCAGCAGACCAGATGGGGGGCCCCTCCACTTT. The chain has TRBV7-8 and TRBJ1-6; weak D call: TRBD1 (5 bases). The germline V gene encodes CDR1 SGHVS and CDR2 FQNEAQ. Trimming stripped 6 bases from V and 13 bases from J, with 13 bases between. The CDR3 has 12 amino acids.

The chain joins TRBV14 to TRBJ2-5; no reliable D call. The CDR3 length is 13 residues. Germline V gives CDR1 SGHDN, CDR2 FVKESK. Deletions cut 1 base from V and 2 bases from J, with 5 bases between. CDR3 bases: TGTGCCAGCAGCCAAGTAGTTCAAGAGACCCAGTACTTC. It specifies CASSQVVQETQYF.

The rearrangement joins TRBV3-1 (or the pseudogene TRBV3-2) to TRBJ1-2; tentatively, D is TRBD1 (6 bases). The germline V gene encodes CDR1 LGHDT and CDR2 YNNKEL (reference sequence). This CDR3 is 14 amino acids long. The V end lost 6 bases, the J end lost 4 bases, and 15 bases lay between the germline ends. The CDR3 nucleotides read TGTGCCAGCAGACCTCCAGGGGTTGCCTATGGCTACACCTTC. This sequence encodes CASRPPGVAYGYTF.

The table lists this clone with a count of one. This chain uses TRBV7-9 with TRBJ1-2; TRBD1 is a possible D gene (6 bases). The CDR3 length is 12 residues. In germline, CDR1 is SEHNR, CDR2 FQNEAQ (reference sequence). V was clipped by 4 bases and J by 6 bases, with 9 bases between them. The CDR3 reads CASSSDRNGYTF. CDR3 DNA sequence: TGTGCCAGCAGCTCCGACAGGAATGGCTACACCTTC. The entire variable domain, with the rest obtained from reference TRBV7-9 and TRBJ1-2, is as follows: DTGVSQNPRHKITKRGQNVTFRCDPISEHNRLYWYRQTLGQGPEFLTYFQNEAQLEKSRLLSDRFSAERPKGSFSTLEIQRTEQGDSAMYLCASSSDRNGYTFGSGTRLTVV.

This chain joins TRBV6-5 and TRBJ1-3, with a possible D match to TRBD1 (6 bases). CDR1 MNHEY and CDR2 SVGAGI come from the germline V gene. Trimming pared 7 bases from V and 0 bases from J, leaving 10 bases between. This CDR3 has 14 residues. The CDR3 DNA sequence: TGTGCCAGCAAAACAGGGAGCTCTGGAAACACCATATATTTT. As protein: CASKTGSSGNTIYF.

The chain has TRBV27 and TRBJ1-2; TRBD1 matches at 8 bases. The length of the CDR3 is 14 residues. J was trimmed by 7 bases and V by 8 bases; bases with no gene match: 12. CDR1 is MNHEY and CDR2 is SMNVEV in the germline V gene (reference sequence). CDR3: CASGRTGSSGGYTF. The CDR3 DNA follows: TGTGCCAGCGGACGGACAGGGTCGTCGGGTGGCTACACCTTC.

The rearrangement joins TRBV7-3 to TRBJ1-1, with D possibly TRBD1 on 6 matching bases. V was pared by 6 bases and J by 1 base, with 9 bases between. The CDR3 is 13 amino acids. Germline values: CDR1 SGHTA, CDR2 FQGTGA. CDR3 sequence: CASRAQGNTEAFF. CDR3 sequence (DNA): TGTGCCAGCAGAGCACAGGGGAACACTGAAGCTTTCTTT.

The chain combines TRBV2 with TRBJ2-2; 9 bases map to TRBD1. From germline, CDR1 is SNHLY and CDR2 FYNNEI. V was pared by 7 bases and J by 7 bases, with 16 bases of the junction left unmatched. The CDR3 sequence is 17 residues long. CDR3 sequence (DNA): TGTGCCAGCACCCCAGGGGTGGGGACAGGGTCGGTCGGGGAGCTGTTTTTT. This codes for CASTPGVGTGSVGELFF.

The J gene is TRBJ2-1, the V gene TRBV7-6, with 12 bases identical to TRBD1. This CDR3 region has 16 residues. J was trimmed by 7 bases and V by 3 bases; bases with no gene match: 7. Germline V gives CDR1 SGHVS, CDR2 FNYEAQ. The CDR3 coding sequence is TGTGCCAGCAGCTTCCGGGACAGGGGGCAAACAAATGAGCAGTTCTTC. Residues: CASSFRDRGQTNEQFF.

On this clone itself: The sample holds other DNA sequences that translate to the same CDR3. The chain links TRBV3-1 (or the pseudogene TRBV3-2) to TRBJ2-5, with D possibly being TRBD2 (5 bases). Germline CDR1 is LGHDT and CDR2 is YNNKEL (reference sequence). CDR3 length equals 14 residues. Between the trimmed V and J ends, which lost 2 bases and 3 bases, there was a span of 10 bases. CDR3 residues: CASSQRGGEETQYF. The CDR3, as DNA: TGTGCCAGCAGCCAACGGGGTGGCGAAGAGACCCAGTACTTC.

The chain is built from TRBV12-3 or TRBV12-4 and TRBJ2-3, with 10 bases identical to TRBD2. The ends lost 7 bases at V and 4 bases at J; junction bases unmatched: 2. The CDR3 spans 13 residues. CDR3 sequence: CASTLAGADTQYF. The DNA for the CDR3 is TGTGCCAGCACCCTAGCGGGGGCAGATACGCAGTATTTT.

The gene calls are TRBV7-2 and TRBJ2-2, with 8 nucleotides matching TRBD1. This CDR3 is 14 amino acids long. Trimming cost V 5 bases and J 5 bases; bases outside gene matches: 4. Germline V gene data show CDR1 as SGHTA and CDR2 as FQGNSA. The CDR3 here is CASSRDRSTGELFF. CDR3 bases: TGTGCCAGCAGCCGGGACAGGTCGACCGGGGAGCTGTTTTTT.

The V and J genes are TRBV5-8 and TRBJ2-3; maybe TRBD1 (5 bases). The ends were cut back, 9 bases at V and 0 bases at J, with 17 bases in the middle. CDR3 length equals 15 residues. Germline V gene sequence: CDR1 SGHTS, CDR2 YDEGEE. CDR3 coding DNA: TGTGCCACCCTTCCGGGTGACAGAAGCACAGATACGCAGTATTTT. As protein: CATLPGDRSTDTQYF.

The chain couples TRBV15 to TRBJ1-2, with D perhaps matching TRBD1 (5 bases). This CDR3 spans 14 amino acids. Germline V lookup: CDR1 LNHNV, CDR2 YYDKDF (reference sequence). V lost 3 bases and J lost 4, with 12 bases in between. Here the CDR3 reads CATSSPGELYGYTF. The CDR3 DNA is TGTGCCACCAGCAGTCCGGGGGAGCTCTATGGCTACACCTTC. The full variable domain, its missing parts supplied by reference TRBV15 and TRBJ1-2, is DAMVIQNPRYQVTQFGKPVTLSCSQTLNHNVMYWYQQKSSQAPKLLFHYYDKDFNNEADTPDNFQSRRPNTSFCFLDIRSPGLGDTAMYLCATSSPGELYGYTFGSGTRLTVV.

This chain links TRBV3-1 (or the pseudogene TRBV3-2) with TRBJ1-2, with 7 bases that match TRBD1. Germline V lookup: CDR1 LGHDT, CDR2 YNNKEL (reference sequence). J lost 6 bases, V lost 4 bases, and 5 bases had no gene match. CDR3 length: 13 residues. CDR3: CASSRQTGDGYTF. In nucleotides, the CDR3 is TGTGCCAGCAGCCGACAAACAGGGGATGGCTACACCTTC.

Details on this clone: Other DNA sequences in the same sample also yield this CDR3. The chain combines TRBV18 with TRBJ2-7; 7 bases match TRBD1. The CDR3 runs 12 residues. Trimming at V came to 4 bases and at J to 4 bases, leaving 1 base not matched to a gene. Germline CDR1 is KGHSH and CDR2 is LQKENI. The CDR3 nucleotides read TGTGCCAGCTCACGGACAGGATACGAGCAGTACGTC. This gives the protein CASSRTGYEQYV.

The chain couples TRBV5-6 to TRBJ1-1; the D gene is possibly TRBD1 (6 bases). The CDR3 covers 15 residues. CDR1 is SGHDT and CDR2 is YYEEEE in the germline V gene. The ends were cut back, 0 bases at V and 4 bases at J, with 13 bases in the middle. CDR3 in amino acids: CASSLGLGAGTEAFF. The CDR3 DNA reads TGTGCCAGCAGCTTGGGCTTGGGGGCAGGCACTGAAGCTTTCTTT. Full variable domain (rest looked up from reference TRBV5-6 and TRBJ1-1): DAGVTQSPTHLIKTRGQQVTLRCSPKSGHDTVSWYQQALGQGPQFIFQYYEEEERQRGNFPDRFSGHQFPNYSSELNVNALLLGDSALYLCASSLGLGAGTEAFFGQGTRLTVV.

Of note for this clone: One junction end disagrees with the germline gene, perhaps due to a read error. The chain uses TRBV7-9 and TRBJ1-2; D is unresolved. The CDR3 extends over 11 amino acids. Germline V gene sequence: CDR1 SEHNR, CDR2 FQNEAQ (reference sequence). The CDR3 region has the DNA TGTGCCAGCAGCCCAGACTACGGCTACACCTTC. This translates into CASSPDYGYTF.

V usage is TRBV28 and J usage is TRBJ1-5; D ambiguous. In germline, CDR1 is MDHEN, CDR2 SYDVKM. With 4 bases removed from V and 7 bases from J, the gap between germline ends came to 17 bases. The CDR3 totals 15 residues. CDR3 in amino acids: CASSSGRGPAQPQHF. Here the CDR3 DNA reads TGTGCCAGCAGTTCCGGACGAGGGCCGGCGCAGCCCCAGCATTTT.

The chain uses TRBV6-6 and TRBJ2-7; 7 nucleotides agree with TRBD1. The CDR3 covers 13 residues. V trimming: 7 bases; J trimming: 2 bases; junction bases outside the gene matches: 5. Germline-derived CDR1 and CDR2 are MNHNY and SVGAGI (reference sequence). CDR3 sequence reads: CASMGTDAYEQYV. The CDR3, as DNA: TGTGCCAGCATGGGGACAGACGCCTACGAGCAGTACGTC.

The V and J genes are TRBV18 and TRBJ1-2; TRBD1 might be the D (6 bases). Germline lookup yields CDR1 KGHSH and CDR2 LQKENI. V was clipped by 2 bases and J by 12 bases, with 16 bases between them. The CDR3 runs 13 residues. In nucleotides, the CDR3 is TGTGCCAGCTCACCAGGGCAGGGGTATGGTGACACCTTC. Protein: CASSPGQGYGDTF.